Sequencing of this T cell receptor (beta chain) was carried out in a study of cytomegalovirus exposure and HLA in healthy donors. In the study overall: The early release's HLA-typed donors yielded some 85 million unique TCRs.

PCR primers comprised 60 Vbeta and 13 Jbeta primers. Profiled with immunoSEQ multiplex PCR; TCRdb holds only in-frame clones, not every one. In total, the table holds approximately 110,000 clones. Study-wide results and caveats: In a later analysis, TCR beta V- and J-gene trimming was associated with a missense DCLRE1C variant. The study recorded 150 to 200 TCR beta chains that were cytomegalovirus-associated.

Note on this clone: Antigen: not known.

Per the germline V gene, CDR1 is SGHTA and CDR2 is FQGNSA. V lost 4 bases and J lost 1; bases outside the gene matches: 4. The CDR3 is 15 amino acids. The chain joins TRBV7-2 to TRBJ2-7, with 10 nucleotides matching TRBD2. The origin of this receptor is a man aged 35-49 years in good health and CMV-seronegative. Sequences were obtained from PBMCs. The CDR3 bases are TGTGCCAGCAGCTCGAGGACTAGCGGTTCCTACGAGCAGTACTTC. Amino acid sequence: CASSSRTSGSYEQYF.